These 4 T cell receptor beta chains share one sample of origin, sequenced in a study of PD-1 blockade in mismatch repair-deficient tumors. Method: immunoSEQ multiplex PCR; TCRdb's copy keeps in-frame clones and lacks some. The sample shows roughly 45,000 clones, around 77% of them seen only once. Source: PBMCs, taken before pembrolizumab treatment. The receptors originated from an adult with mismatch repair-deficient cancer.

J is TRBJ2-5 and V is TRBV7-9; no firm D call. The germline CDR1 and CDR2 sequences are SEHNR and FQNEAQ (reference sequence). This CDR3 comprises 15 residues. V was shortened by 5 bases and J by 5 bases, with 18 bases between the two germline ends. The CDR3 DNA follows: TGTGCCAGCAGCCCCCGGCTTTCGAATATCGAGACCCAGTACTTC. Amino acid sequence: CASSPRLSNIETQYF.

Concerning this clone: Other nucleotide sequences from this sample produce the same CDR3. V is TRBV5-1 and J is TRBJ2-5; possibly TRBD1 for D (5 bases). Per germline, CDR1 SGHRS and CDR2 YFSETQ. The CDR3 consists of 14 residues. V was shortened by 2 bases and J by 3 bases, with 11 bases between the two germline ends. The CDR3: CASSFLGREETQYF. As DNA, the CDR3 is TGCGCCAGCAGCTTTTTGGGCAGGGAAGAGACCCAGTACTTC.

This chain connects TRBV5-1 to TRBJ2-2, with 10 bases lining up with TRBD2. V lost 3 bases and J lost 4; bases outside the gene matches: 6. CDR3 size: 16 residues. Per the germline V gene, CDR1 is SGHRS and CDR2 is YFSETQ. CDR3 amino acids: CASSSGLAAGTGELFF. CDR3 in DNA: TGCGCCAGCAGCTCCGGACTAGCGGCGGGCACCGGGGAGCTGTTTTTT.

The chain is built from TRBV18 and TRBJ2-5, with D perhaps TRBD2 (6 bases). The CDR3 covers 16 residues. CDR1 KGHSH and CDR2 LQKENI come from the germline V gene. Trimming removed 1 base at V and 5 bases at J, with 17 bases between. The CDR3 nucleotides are TGTGCCAGCTCACCACGCCTAGCGTCAGACGATGAGACCCAGTACTTC. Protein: CASSPRLASDDETQYF.